This section outlines one T cell receptor beta chain sequence together with its context. The sample belongs to a study of T cell responses to AZD1222 COVID-19 vaccine. The method was immunoSEQ multiplex PCR; TCRdb's version includes in-frame clones alone and lacks a portion of them. This repertoire shows 120,000 to 150,000 clones, roughly nine tenths found once; its top ten account for about 7.5%. The sequences come from peripheral blood, collected 28 days after the second dose of the MenACWY control vaccine. This clonotype was sampled from an adult who received the MenACWY meningococcal vaccine as a control.

The CDR3 bases are TGTGCCAGCAGCTTCGGGTCTCCTGCGGGATTAATCTCCTACGAGCAGTACTTC. It codes for CASSFGSPAGLISYEQYF. The chain uses TRBV7-2 and TRBJ2-7; a weak D match, TRBD2 (6 bases). The CDR3 consists of 18 residues. Trimming removed 3 bases at V and 0 bases at J, with 21 bases between. The germline V gene encodes CDR1 SGHTA and CDR2 FQGNSA. Drawing the rest from reference TRBV7-2 and TRBJ2-7, the complete variable domain is GAGVSQSPSNKVTEKGKDVELRCDPISGHTALYWYRQSLGQGLEFLIYFQGNSAPDKSGLPSDRFSAERTGGSVSTLTIQRTQQEDSAVYLCASSFGSPAGLISYEQYFGPGTRLTVT.